Reported below is one T cell receptor (beta chain). Its antigen is undetermined. The data derive from a study of early T cells in non-severe SARS-CoV-2 infection. The overall study: Investigators sequenced bulk RNA drawn from unsorted whole blood, and chains remained unpaired.

Whole-study results and caveats: There was a bias toward anti-spike CD8 responses in VDJdb matching, which missed private and CD4 specificities.

Unique molecular identifiers were affixed to single, distinct cDNA molecules. TCRdb processed the 5' RACE reads anew with MiXCR; each CDR3 protein has one entry. The sample holds tens of thousands of distinct CDR3 sequences; about a tenth are singletons and the top ten take approximately 5.9%. The source of this sequence is an adult who was a healthcare worker with PCR-confirmed SARS-CoV-2 infection or an uninfected control (not recorded which). Sequencing was performed on whole blood.

Here the CDR3 reads CASSLVTVGEQFF. DNA of the CDR3: TGTGCCAGTAGTTTGGTCACGGTTGGGGAGCAGTTCTTC. V and J are TRBV19 and TRBJ2-1, with D hard to call. The V and J ends lost 5 bases and 10 bases respectively, with 15 bases between them. There are 13 residues in the CDR3. The germline V gene encodes CDR1 LNHDA and CDR2 SQIVND (reference sequence).